A selection of T cell receptor beta chains follows, all from one sample in a study of T cells in Graves' hyperthyroidism and ophthalmopathy. TCRdb itself ran the multiplex PCR reads through MiXCR, one entry per CDR3 protein. In the table there are a few hundred thousand distinct CDR3 sequences, 46% of which are singletons. The sample taken for sequencing was peripheral blood or thyroid tissue (not recorded which). The receptor set was obtained from an adult woman with Graves' disease, either hyperthyroidism or ophthalmopathy (not recorded which). The CDR3 runs from the conserved cysteine through the conserved F or W. Fields, in order: D gene, clone size, J gene, V gene, CDR3 DNA, CDR3 protein. D genes are given only for firm matches. Clone size is not always given. Where it is, it says once, few, many or a class for expanded clones.

D gene: .
clone size: many
J gene: TRBJ1-1
V gene: TRBV12-3/TRBV12-4
CDR3 DNA: TGTGCCAGCAGTTTATCTGGGGGGACGAACACTGAAGCTTTCTTT
CDR3 protein: CASSLSGGTNTEAFF

D gene: .
clone size: .
J gene: TRBJ1-1
V gene: TRBV3-1
CDR3 DNA: TGTGCCAGCAGCCAAGACCGGGGTGCGGCGAACACTGAAGCTTTCTTT
CDR3 protein: CASSQDRGAANTEAFF

D gene: .
clone size: few
J gene: TRBJ2-6
V gene: TRBV29-1
CDR3 DNA: TGCAGCGTTGAAGATCGGGGCTCTGGGGCCAACGTCCTGACTTTC
CDR3 protein: CSVEDRGSGANVLTF

D gene: .
clone size: few
J gene: TRBJ2-5
V gene: TRBV7-7
CDR3 DNA: TGTGCTAGCAGCCCGGGGCAGGGGCGGGAGACCCAGTACTTC
CDR3 protein: CASSPGQGRETQYF

D gene: .
clone size: many
J gene: TRBJ2-2
V gene: TRBV19
CDR3 DNA: TGTGCCAGTAGTATGAGGGGCAAGAACACCGGGGAGCTGTTTTTT
CDR3 protein: CASSMRGKNTGELFF

D gene: .
clone size: .
J gene: TRBJ1-2
V gene: TRBV7-6
CDR3 DNA: TGTGCCAGCAGCTTAAACCCACAGGGCTATGGCTACACCTTC
CDR3 protein: CASSLNPQGYGYTF

D gene: .
clone size: .
J gene: TRBJ2-7
V gene: TRBV7-6
CDR3 DNA: TGTGCCAGCAGCTTAGAAGGCGGCCCTAGGGTCGAGCAGTACTTC
CDR3 protein: CASSLEGGPRVEQYF

D gene: .
clone size: .
J gene: TRBJ2-2
V gene: TRBV7-2
CDR3 DNA: TGTGCCAGCAGCTTAGAAGGTAGCCTCTCCACCGGGGAGCTGTTTTTT
CDR3 protein: CASSLEGSLSTGELFF

D gene: .
clone size: .
J gene: TRBJ2-6
V gene: TRBV4-1
CDR3 DNA: TGCGCCAGCAGCCAAGATGCAGGGTCTGGGGCCAACGTCCTGACTTTC
CDR3 protein: CASSQDAGSGANVLTF

D gene: .
clone size: few
J gene: TRBJ1-2
V gene: TRBV3-1
CDR3 DNA: TGTGCCAGCAGCCAAGATCGCCCAAACTATGGCTACACCTTC
CDR3 protein: CASSQDRPNYGYTF

D gene: .
clone size: .
J gene: TRBJ2-2
V gene: TRBV7-9
CDR3 DNA: .
CDR3 protein: CASSHRDPERAVLRAGELFF

D gene: .
clone size: .
J gene: TRBJ1-4
V gene: TRBV5-1
CDR3 DNA: TGCGCCAGCAGCTTGGATGGGGGGGCCGAAGAAAAACTGTTTTTT
CDR3 protein: CASSLDGGAEEKLFF

D gene: TRBD1
clone size: many
J gene: TRBJ1-6
V gene: TRBV29-1
CDR3 DNA: TGCAGCTTGACAGGGGGCGCACCTTCGTCCTCACCCCTCCACTTT
CDR3 protein: CSLTGGAPSSSPLHF

D gene: .
clone size: .
J gene: TRBJ2-5
V gene: TRBV9
CDR3 DNA: TGTGCCAGCAGCGTAATGGCCCTGGGGGAGACCCAGTACTTC
CDR3 protein: CASSVMALGETQYF

D gene: .
clone size: .
J gene: TRBJ1-2
V gene: TRBV6-6
CDR3 DNA: TGTGCCAGTGCCCGGGACGGCGATGGCTACACCTTC
CDR3 protein: CASARDGDGYTF

D gene: .
clone size: .
J gene: TRBJ1-5
V gene: TRBV4-3
CDR3 DNA: TGCGCCAGCAGCCAAGATCTGTCGGGAGGGGGGTTGGGGCCCCAGCATTTT
CDR3 protein: CASSQDLSGGGLGPQHF

D gene: TRBD1
clone size: .
J gene: TRBJ1-2
V gene: TRBV29-1
CDR3 DNA: TGCAGCGTTAGCGCCTCCGGGACAGGGCCATATGGCTACACCTTC
CDR3 protein: CSVSASGTGPYGYTF

D gene: .
clone size: many
J gene: TRBJ2-3
V gene: TRBV10-3
CDR3 DNA: TGTGCCATCAGAACAGGGAGGGACACAGATACGCAGTATTTT
CDR3 protein: CAIRTGRDTDTQYF

D gene: .
clone size: few
J gene: TRBJ2-2
V gene: TRBV4-3
CDR3 DNA: TGCGCCAGCAGCCAAGAAATAGGAGCGAACACCGGGGAGCTGTTTTTT
CDR3 protein: CASSQEIGANTGELFF

D gene: TRBD1
clone size: few
J gene: TRBJ1-2
V gene: TRBV15
CDR3 DNA: TGTGCCACCAGCAGAACAGGGGACGATGGCTACACCTTC
CDR3 protein: CATSRTGDDGYTF

D gene: TRBD1
clone size: .
J gene: TRBJ1-1
V gene: TRBV7-9
CDR3 DNA: TGTGCCAGCAGCAGGGGGCCAGACACTGAAGCTTTCTTT
CDR3 protein: CASSRGPDTEAFF

D gene: TRBD1
clone size: many
J gene: TRBJ2-7
V gene: TRBV29-1
CDR3 DNA: TGCAGCGTTGAAGGGACAGGGGTCTACGAGCAGTACTTC
CDR3 protein: CSVEGTGVYEQYF

D gene: TRBD1
clone size: .
J gene: TRBJ1-3
V gene: TRBV25-1
CDR3 DNA: TGTGCCAGCAGTGAACGCAGGGGGTTTGGAAACACCATATATTTT
CDR3 protein: CASSERRGFGNTIYF

D gene: TRBD2
clone size: .
J gene: TRBJ2-2
V gene: TRBV10-3
CDR3 DNA: TGTGCCATTGGGGGACTAGCGGGTGACACCGGGGAGCTGTTTTTT
CDR3 protein: CAIGGLAGDTGELFF

D gene: TRBD1
clone size: .
J gene: TRBJ2-5
V gene: TRBV15
CDR3 DNA: TGTGCCACCAGCAGGGACAGGGCGAGGGGCCAAGAGACCCAGTACTTC
CDR3 protein: CATSRDRARGQETQYF

D gene: .
clone size: many
J gene: TRBJ2-7
V gene: TRBV20-1
CDR3 DNA: TGCAGTGCTAACGACAGGTCTACCTACGAGCAGTACTTC
CDR3 protein: CSANDRSTYEQYF

D gene: TRBD1
clone size: few
J gene: TRBJ2-7
V gene: TRBV7-2
CDR3 DNA: TGTGCCAGCAGCACCGGACAGGATGGCTACGAGCAGTACTTC
CDR3 protein: CASSTGQDGYEQYF

D gene: .
clone size: .
J gene: TRBJ1-1
V gene: TRBV3-1
CDR3 DNA: TGTGCCAGCAGCCCGATCAGGGGAGGGAACACTGAGGCTTCCTTT
CDR3 protein: CASSPIRGGNTEASF

D gene: .
clone size: many
J gene: TRBJ2-7
V gene: TRBV28
CDR3 DNA: TGTGCCAGCAGTCCGCCTCAGGCCTACGAGCAGTACTTC
CDR3 protein: CASSPPQAYEQYF

D gene: TRBD1
clone size: many
J gene: TRBJ1-1
V gene: TRBV6-5
CDR3 DNA: TGTGCCAGCAGTGGGGACAGGGGGCGAGCTGAAGCTTTCTTT
CDR3 protein: CASSGDRGRAEAFF

D gene: .
clone size: many
J gene: TRBJ1-1
V gene: TRBV14
CDR3 DNA: TGTGCCAGCATGGGCCAGCCGAACACTGAAGCTTTCTTT
CDR3 protein: CASMGQPNTEAFF

D gene: .
clone size: .
J gene: TRBJ2-7
V gene: TRBV7-9
CDR3 DNA: TGTGCCAGCAGTCCTATATCGACGGACACCTTAGAGCAGTACTTC
CDR3 protein: CASSPISTDTLEQYF

D gene: .
clone size: few
J gene: TRBJ2-7
V gene: TRBV25-1
CDR3 DNA: TGTGCCAGCAGCCCATCCGGAGGGAGTCCCTACGAGCAGTACTTC
CDR3 protein: CASSPSGGSPYEQYF

D gene: TRBD1
clone size: .
J gene: TRBJ1-6
V gene: TRBV5-1
CDR3 DNA: TGCGCCAGCAGCTTCGGGACAGGGAGTTCACCCCTCCACTTT
CDR3 protein: CASSFGTGSSPLHF

D gene: .
clone size: .
J gene: TRBJ1-2
V gene: TRBV20-1
CDR3 DNA: TGCAGTGCTAGAGATAGGATCCTAGACTATGGCTACACCTTC
CDR3 protein: CSARDRILDYGYTF

D gene: .
clone size: few
J gene: TRBJ1-1
V gene: TRBV10-3
CDR3 DNA: TGTGCCATCAGTGCGGACAGGAACACTGAAGCTTTCTTT
CDR3 protein: CAISADRNTEAFF

D gene: .
clone size: .
J gene: TRBJ2-2
V gene: TRBV5-1
CDR3 DNA: TGCGCCAGCAGGCAGATAACCGGGGAGCTGTTTTTT
CDR3 protein: CASRQITGELFF

D gene: .
clone size: .
J gene: TRBJ1-1
V gene: TRBV19
CDR3 DNA: TGTGCCAGTAGTACCCCCCGGGACGGCATTGAAGCTTTCTTT
CDR3 protein: CASSTPRDGIEAFF

D gene: TRBD1
clone size: .
J gene: TRBJ1-1
V gene: TRBV20-1
CDR3 DNA: TGCAGTGCTAGCGATGGGGGACAGGGGAACACTGAAGCTTTCTTT
CDR3 protein: CSASDGGQGNTEAFF

D gene: .
clone size: .
J gene: TRBJ2-3
V gene: TRBV7-2
CDR3 DNA: TGTGCCAGCAGCGGCCCAGGGGATGCTTCAGATACGCAGTATTTT
CDR3 protein: CASSGPGDASDTQYF

D gene: TRBD1
clone size: .
J gene: TRBJ1-2
V gene: TRBV29-1
CDR3 DNA: TGCAGCGTTGTAGGACAGGGCGTCTACGGCTACACCTTC
CDR3 protein: CSVVGQGVYGYTF

D gene: .
clone size: .
J gene: TRBJ2-7
V gene: TRBV6-1
CDR3 DNA: TGTGCCAGCAGCCCCGACGGAGGGAGGAACGAGCAGTACTTC
CDR3 protein: CASSPDGGRNEQYF

D gene: TRBD1
clone size: many
J gene: TRBJ2-7
V gene: TRBV20-1
CDR3 DNA: TGCAGTGCTAGTGGTGGGACAGGTCCCTACGAGCAGTACTTC
CDR3 protein: CSASGGTGPYEQYF

D gene: .
clone size: many
J gene: TRBJ1-1
V gene: TRBV6-2/TRBV6-3
CDR3 DNA: TGTGCCAGCAGTGAGGGACGGACTAACACTGAAGCTTTCTTT
CDR3 protein: CASSEGRTNTEAFF

D gene: TRBD2
clone size: .
J gene: TRBJ2-2
V gene: TRBV9
CDR3 DNA: TGTGCCAGCAATCTAGCGGAGTACCCCGGGGAGCTGTTTTTT
CDR3 protein: CASNLAEYPGELFF

D gene: .
clone size: .
J gene: TRBJ1-1
V gene: TRBV5-1
CDR3 DNA: TGCGCCAGCAGCTTGGACGCGGTGTTTAACACTGAAGCTTTCTTT
CDR3 protein: CASSLDAVFNTEAFF

D gene: .
clone size: .
J gene: TRBJ1-2
V gene: TRBV7-2
CDR3 DNA: TGTGCCAGCAGCTCCCAAGCCGCGGGGGTTTACTATGGCTACACCTTC
CDR3 protein: CASSSQAAGVYYGYTF

D gene: .
clone size: many
J gene: TRBJ1-4
V gene: TRBV19
CDR3 DNA: TGTGCCACCACCACCACCTGGGGGGGAGCTAATGAAAAACTGTTTTTT
CDR3 protein: CATTTTWGGANEKLFF

D gene: .
clone size: many
J gene: TRBJ2-7
V gene: TRBV20-1
CDR3 DNA: TGCAGTGCTAGGGATACCGGGACCTCCTACGAGCAGTACTTC
CDR3 protein: CSARDTGTSYEQYF

D gene: TRBD1
clone size: .
J gene: TRBJ1-2
V gene: TRBV10-3
CDR3 DNA: TGTGCCATCAGTGAGTCGTCACAGGGGGCCGGAGGCTACACCTTC
CDR3 protein: CAISESSQGAGGYTF

D gene: .
clone size: many
J gene: TRBJ2-5
V gene: TRBV7-6
CDR3 DNA: TGTGCCAGCGCCCCGAATCAAGAGACCCAGTACTTC
CDR3 protein: CASAPNQETQYF

D gene: .
clone size: .
J gene: TRBJ1-1
V gene: TRBV2
CDR3 DNA: TGTGCCAGCAGTGGGCGGGTTGAAGCTTTCTTT
CDR3 protein: CASSGRVEAFF

D gene: TRBD2
clone size: .
J gene: TRBJ2-2
V gene: TRBV9
CDR3 DNA: TGTGCCAGCAGCCCAGCAAGGGGAGGGGGGGAGCTGTTTTTT
CDR3 protein: CASSPARGGGELFF